A selection of T cell receptor beta chains follows, all from one sample in a study of blood T cells in healthy people across ages. TCRdb passed the 5' RACE reads through MiXCR, listing each CDR3 protein once. This table holds over a million distinct CDR3 sequences, 35% to 45% found once. Material for sequencing was blood. Every receptor here comes from a woman aged 18 to 35 in good health. Each CDR3 is given with its conserved first and last residue. D genes are given only for firm matches. Expanded clones get a size class; other rows say once, few or many, or leave the size out.

d_call	clone_size	v_call	j_call	cdr3_aa	cdr3_nt
TRBD2	-	TRBV27	TRBJ2-7	CASSERGMLEQYF	TGTGCCAGCAGTGAGCGGGGGATGCTCGAGCAGTACTTC
-	few	TRBV28	TRBJ1-2	CASRPDYGGYTF	TGTGCCAGCAGACCCGACTACGGTGGCTACACCTTC
-	few	TRBV11-2	TRBJ1-4	CASSLDWQGREKLFF	TGTGCCAGCAGCTTAGATTGGCAGGGTCGGGAAAAACTGTTTTTT
-	few	TRBV6-5	TRBJ2-7	CASSSQPDPLYEQYF	TGTGCCAGCAGTTCCCAGCCCGATCCACTTTACGAGCAGTACTTC
TRBD2	-	TRBV28	TRBJ2-1	CASSSRTSGPYEQFF	TGTGCCAGCAGTTCCAGGACTAGCGGGCCCTACGAGCAGTTCTTC
-	few	TRBV12-3/TRBV12-4	TRBJ2-3	CASQDSLRGDTQYF	TGTGCCAGCCAGGACAGTCTTCGGGGGGATACGCAGTATTTT
-	few	TRBV4-1	TRBJ2-7	CASSQPVSGSYEQYF	TGCGCCAGCAGCCAACCGGTCTCAGGCTCCTACGAGCAGTACTTC
TRBD2	-	TRBV2	TRBJ2-7	CASTKLAGSYNEQYF	TGTGCCAGCACCAAACTAGCGGGATCCTACAATGAGCAGTACTTC
-	-	TRBV9	TRBJ1-2	CASSGGSSQGTGSYGYTF	TGTGCCAGCAGCGGAGGCTCTTCACAGGGTACGGGGAGCTATGGCTACACCTTC
-	-	TRBV10-3	TRBJ2-5	CAISDPRVQETQYF	TGTGCCATCAGTGATCCCCGAGTTCAAGAGACCCAGTACTTC
-	few	TRBV11-2	TRBJ1-2	CASSLGTASNYGYTF	TGTGCCAGCAGCTTAGGGACAGCCTCTAACTATGGCTACACCTTC
-	few	TRBV6-6	TRBJ1-4	CASSYLSRDEKLFF	TGTGCCAGCAGTTATTTGTCCAGAGATGAAAAACTGTTTTTT
TRBD2	-	TRBV20-1	TRBJ2-5	CSAREPGLAFHEQYF	TGCAGTGCTAGGGAACCGGGACTAGCTTTCCATGAGCAGTACTTC
-	-	TRBV12-3/TRBV12-4	TRBJ1-1	CASSPHAGALTEAFF	TGTGCCAGCAGCCCCCATGCGGGGGCGCTCACTGAAGCTTTCTTT
-	-	TRBV20-1	TRBJ2-1	CSARSTTPGRGDNEQFF	TGCAGTGCTAGATCTACGACCCCCGGGAGAGGGGACAATGAGCAGTTCTTC
TRBD2	-	TRBV5-8	TRBJ2-5	CASSLMGLAGVQQYF	TGTGCCAGCAGCTTGATGGGACTAGCGGGAGTGCAGCAGTACTTC
-	-	TRBV20-1	TRBJ1-4	CSASPDEKLFF	TGCAGTGCTAGTCCGGATGAAAAACTGTTTTTT
-	-	TRBV28	TRBJ2-7	CASSLLDTDYEQYF	TGTGCCAGCAGTTTATTGGACACGGACTACGAGCAGTACTTC
-	-	TRBV7-2	TRBJ2-7	CASSLDHGTYEQYF	TGTGCCAGCAGCTTAGATCACGGGACCTACGAGCAGTACTTC
-	few	TRBV6-5	TRBJ2-7	CASSRTSRTLSYEQYF	TGTGCCAGCAGTAGAACATCCCGCACCCTTTCCTACGAGCAGTACTTC
-	few	TRBV20-1	TRBJ2-1	CSARDQGYEQFF	TGCAGTGCTAGAGATCAGGGATATGAGCAGTTCTTC
-	-	TRBV14	TRBJ2-7	CASSASRRSSYNEQYF	TGTGCCAGCAGCGCCTCTAGACGGAGCTCCTACAATGAGCAGTACTTC
TRBD1	-	TRBV7-6	TRBJ1-2	CASSLNRGTGGYTF	TGTGCCAGCAGCTTAAACAGGGGCACAGGCGGCTACACCTTC
-	-	TRBV5-1	TRBJ2-7	CASSLPPRYEQYF	TGCGCCAGCAGCTTGCCCCCCAGGTACGAGCAGTACTTC
-	-	TRBV10-2	TRBJ2-7	CASKADGNYEQYF	TGCGCCAGCAAAGCAGACGGGAACTACGAGCAGTACTTC
-	few	TRBV29-1	TRBJ1-2	CSVGTPGAQTSGYTF	TGCAGCGTTGGTACTCCAGGGGCCCAGACCTCGGGCTACACCTTC
-	many	TRBV29-1	TRBJ2-5	CSVERSDQETQYF	TGCAGCGTTGAACGTAGCGACCAAGAGACCCAGTACTTC
-	few	TRBV12-3/TRBV12-4	TRBJ2-1	CASSNRLSSYNEQFF	TGTGCCAGCAGTAACCGACTGAGCTCCTACAATGAGCAGTTCTTC
-	-	TRBV29-1	TRBJ1-1	CSVREDRNTEAFF	TGCAGCGTGAGGGAAGACAGGAACACTGAAGCTTTCTTT
-	many	TRBV6-4	TRBJ2-1	CASSDSARNSYNEQFF	TGTGCCAGCAGTGACTCGGCGCGGAACTCCTACAATGAGCAGTTCTTC
TRBD1	few	TRBV20-1	TRBJ1-1	CSARALQGMDTEAFF	TGCAGTGCTAGAGCCTTACAGGGGATGGACACTGAAGCTTTCTTT
TRBD1	-	TRBV28	TRBJ2-3	CASSVGTVSTDTQYF	TGTGCCAGCAGTGTCGGGACAGTAAGCACAGATACGCAGTATTTT
-	few	TRBV14	TRBJ2-3	CASSQVPSETGDPYSTDTQYF	TGTGCCAGCAGCCAAGTTCCATCCGAGACAGGCGACCCCTATAGCACAGATACGCAGTATTTT
-	-	TRBV11-2	TRBJ1-2	CASSLGGATGYTF	TGTGCCAGCAGCTTGGGGGGGGCCACAGGCTACACCTTC
TRBD2	-	TRBV6-2/TRBV6-3	TRBJ2-1	CASSYSMSRGEEETQFF	TGTGCCAGCAGTTACTCGATGTCTCGGGGGGAAGAAGAGACCCAGTTCTTC
-	-	TRBV7-2	TRBJ1-1	CASSHDGYTEAFF	TGTGCCAGCAGCCACGACGGGTACACTGAAGCTTTCTTT
-	-	TRBV2	TRBJ1-6	CASNRDSPLHF	TGTGCCAGCAACCGGGATTCACCCCTCCACTTT
-	-	TRBV4-1	TRBJ2-1	CASSQDIPGGLRDEQFF	TGCGCCAGCAGCCAAGATATTCCCGGCGGGCTTAGGGATGAGCAGTTCTTC
-	few	TRBV12-3/TRBV12-4	TRBJ1-6	CASSLGGPPLHF	TGTGCCAGCAGCCTCGGCGGTCCACCCCTCCACTTT
-	-	TRBV29-1	TRBJ2-3	CSVPDARRQGGQYF	TGCAGCGTTCCCGATGCCCGTCGGCAGGGTGGGCAGTATTTT
-	-	TRBV12-3/TRBV12-4	TRBJ1-4	CASSFRAGDNEKLFF	TGTGCCAGCAGTTTCCGAGCGGGGGATAATGAAAAACTGTTTTTT
TRBD1	-	TRBV29-1	TRBJ1-2	CSADRGDLYGYTF	TGCAGCGCCGACAGGGGGGACCTCTATGGCTACACCTTC
-	-	TRBV28	TRBJ1-4	CASSLLIGTPKLATNEKLFF	TGTGCCAGCAGTTTATTAATTGGGACACCGAAGCTTGCAACTAATGAAAAACTGTTTTTT
-	-	TRBV12-5	TRBJ1-6	CASGSSRGDNSPLHF	TGTGCTAGTGGTTCGAGCAGGGGAGATAATTCACCCCTCCACTTT
-	few	TRBV12-3/TRBV12-4	TRBJ1-6	CASSPRWVNSPLHF	TGTGCCAGCAGTCCGAGGTGGGTCAATTCACCCCTCCACTTT